This T cell receptor beta chain was documented in a study of blood T cell repertoires in COVID-19. Turning to the study itself: From T cells, B-cell-depleted T cells, or PBMCs came the material, which was cDNA or gDNA.

The germline V gene has CDR1 SGHAT and CDR2 FQDESV (reference sequence). The V and J ends lost 5 bases and 2 bases respectively, with 13 bases between them. This CDR3 region has 15 residues. The table came from immunoSEQ multiplex PCR; TCRdb's copy has only in-frame clones and leaves some out. The sample has around 300,000 clones, about 93% seen once. The sample comprised peripheral blood. The chain links TRBV11-1 to TRBJ1-5, with D maybe TRBD1 (5 bases). This clonotype originated in a woman aged 30 to 39 with COVID-19, enrolled during active disease. The CDR3 here is CASSVSGGGNQPQHF. For the CDR3, the DNA is TGTGCCAGCAGCGTTTCCGGGGGAGGCAATCAGCCCCAGCATTTT.